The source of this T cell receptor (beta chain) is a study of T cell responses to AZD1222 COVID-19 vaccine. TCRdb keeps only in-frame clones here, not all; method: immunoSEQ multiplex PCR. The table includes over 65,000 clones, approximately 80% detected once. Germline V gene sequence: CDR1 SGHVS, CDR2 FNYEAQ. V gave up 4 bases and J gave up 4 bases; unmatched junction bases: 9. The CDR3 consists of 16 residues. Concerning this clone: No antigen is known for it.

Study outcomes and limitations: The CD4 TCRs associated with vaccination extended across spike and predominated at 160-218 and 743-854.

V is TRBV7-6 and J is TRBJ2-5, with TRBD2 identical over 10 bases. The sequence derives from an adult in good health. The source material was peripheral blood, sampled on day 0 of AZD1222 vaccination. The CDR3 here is CASSWTSGGFGETQYF. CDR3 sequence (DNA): TGTGCCAGCAGCTGGACTAGCGGCGGCTTCGGAGAGACCCAGTACTTC.